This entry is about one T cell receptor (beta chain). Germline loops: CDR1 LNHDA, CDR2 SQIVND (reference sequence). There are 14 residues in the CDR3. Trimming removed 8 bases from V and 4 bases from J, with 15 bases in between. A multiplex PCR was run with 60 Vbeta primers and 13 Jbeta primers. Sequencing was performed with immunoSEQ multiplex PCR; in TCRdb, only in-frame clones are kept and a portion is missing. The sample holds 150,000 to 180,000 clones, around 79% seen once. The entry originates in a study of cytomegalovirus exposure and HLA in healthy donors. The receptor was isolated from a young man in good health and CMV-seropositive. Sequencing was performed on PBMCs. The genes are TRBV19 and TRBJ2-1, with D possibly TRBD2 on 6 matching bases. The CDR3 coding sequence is TGTGCCAGTGCCGGCTTAGCGGTATACAATGAGCAGTTCTTC. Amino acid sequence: CASAGLAVYNEQFF.